Each of the 18 T cell receptor beta chains below was sequenced from the same sample in a study of OX40 agonist ivuxolimab in advanced cancers. Using immunoSEQ multiplex PCR, the repertoire was profiled, and TCRdb retains in-frame clones only, with some absent. The sample has approximately 50,000 clones, about 93% seen once. The sample in question was CD4+ or CD8+ T cells sorted from blood, obtained in a trial of the OX40 agonist ivuxolimab. Source of these receptors: an adult with an advanced solid tumor such as melanoma, head and neck, liver or kidney cancer.

The CDR3 loop reads CATGTTSGGSLAKNIQYF. CDR3 bases: TGTGCCACCGGAACGACTAGCGGGGGAAGTCTAGCCAAAAACATTCAGTACTTC. V and J are TRBV5-4 and TRBJ2-4; TRBD2 matches at 12 bases. The CDR3 sequence is 18 residues long. Per germline, CDR1 SGHNT and CDR2 YYREEE (reference sequence). Losses at the gene ends were 9 bases for V and 0 bases for J; bases not matched to a gene: 13.

The V and J genes are TRBV13 and TRBJ2-3, with 9 bases aligning to TRBD1. V gave up 8 bases and J gave up 3 bases; unmatched junction bases: 12. This CDR3 is built from 16 residues. Looked up from germline, CDR1 is PRHDT and CDR2 is FYEKMQ (reference sequence). This chain's CDR3 is CASYGPGTGLTDTQYF. The CDR3 DNA reads TGTGCCAGCTACGGCCCCGGGACAGGGTTAACAGATACGCAGTATTTT. The variable domain in full, completed from reference TRBV13 and TRBJ2-3, reads AAGVIQSPRHLIKEKRETATLKCYPIPRHDTVYWYQQGPGQDPQFLISFYEKMQSDKGSIPDRFSAQQFSDYHSELNMSSLELGDSALYFCASYGPGTGLTDTQYFGPGTRLTVL.

This sequence joins TRBV7-2 and TRBJ1-4; tentative D call: TRBD1 (5 bases). Trimming stripped 1 base from V and 1 base from J, with 19 bases between. This CDR3 spans 19 amino acids. Germline CDR1 and CDR2: SGHTA and FQGNSA. The chain's CDR3 is CASSLEGRAPGVTNEKLFF. CDR3 coding DNA: TGTGCCAGCAGCTTAGAGGGCAGGGCCCCGGGGGTAACTAATGAAAAACTGTTTTTT.

The chain is built from TRBV4-2 and TRBJ2-7; either TRBD1 or TRBD2 may supply D (5 bases each). Germline values: CDR1 LGHNA, CDR2 YNFKEQ. V gave up 4 bases and J gave up 2 bases, with 9 bases separating them. CDR3 size: 13 residues. CDR3 sequence: CASSPRGPYEQYF. In DNA form, the CDR3 reads TGTGCCAGCAGCCCCCGGGGACCCTACGAGCAGTACTTC.

The chain uses TRBV27 and TRBJ1-6; TRBD1 matches at 9 bases. CDR3 length: 14 amino acids. Germline V lookup: CDR1 MNHEY, CDR2 SMNVEV (reference sequence). V was pared by 4 bases and J by 7 bases, with 2 bases of the junction left unmatched. CDR3 nucleotides: TGTGCCAGCAGTTCGGGACAGGGAAATTCACCCCTCCACTTT. Amino acids: CASSSGQGNSPLHF.

In nucleotides, the CDR3 is TGTGCCAGCAGCATCCAGCGGGTTAGCACAGATACGCAGTATTTT. It yields the protein CASSIQRVSTDTQYF. The rearrangement joins TRBV7-2 to TRBJ2-3, with a tentative D call TRBD2 (6 bases). V lost 5 bases, J lost 0 bases, and 12 bases lay in between. The germline V gene encodes CDR1 SGHTA and CDR2 FQGNSA. The CDR3 is 15 residues long.

The J gene is TRBJ2-7, the V gene TRBV13; possibly TRBD1 for D (7 bases). Trimming shortened V by 0 bases and J by 1 base, and 10 bases separated the two germline ends. Germline V gives CDR1 PRHDT, CDR2 FYEKMQ (reference sequence). CDR3 length: 15 residues. CDR3 DNA sequence: TGTGCCAGCAGCTTAGGCGGGGGACAGTCCTACGAGCAGTACTTC. It translates to CASSLGGGQSYEQYF. Full variable domain (remainder filled in from reference TRBV13 and TRBJ2-7): AAGVIQSPRHLIKEKRETATLKCYPIPRHDTVYWYQQGPGQDPQFLISFYEKMQSDKGSIPDRFSAQQFSDYHSELNMSSLELGDSALYFCASSLGGGQSYEQYFGPGTRLTVT.

J is TRBJ2-6 and V is TRBV7-9; D ambiguous. CDR3 length equals 15 residues. With 3 bases removed from V and 2 bases from J, the gap between germline ends came to 8 bases. Germline V gene sequence: CDR1 SEHNR, CDR2 FQNEAQ (reference sequence). The CDR3 is CASSFAGPGANVLTF. The DNA of the CDR3 is TGTGCCAGCAGCTTTGCCGGGCCTGGGGCCAACGTCCTGACTTTC.

This chain links TRBV14 with TRBJ1-1; D gene unclear. Trimming stripped 5 bases from V and 0 bases from J, with 10 bases between. Germline V gene sequence: CDR1 SGHDN, CDR2 FVKESK. CDR3 length equals 14 residues. The CDR3 here is CASSRSGVNTEAFF. The CDR3 coding sequence is TGTGCCAGCAGCAGATCGGGAGTGAACACTGAAGCTTTCTTT.

The rearrangement uses TRBV5-8 and TRBJ1-4; D perhaps matches TRBD1 (5 bases). V was trimmed by 0 bases and J by 3 bases, leaving 18 bases between them. CDR1 and CDR2 from the germline V gene are SGHTS and YDEGEE. The length of the CDR3 is 18 residues. CDR3 region: CASSLDGALIGANEKLFF. CDR3 nucleotides: TGTGCCAGCAGCTTGGACGGGGCACTCATAGGGGCTAATGAAAAACTGTTTTTT.

The chain has TRBV30 and TRBJ2-7; no clear D. The CDR3 consists of 12 residues. The germline gives CDR1 GTSNPN, CDR2 SVGIG (reference sequence). Trimming pared 0 bases from V and 5 bases from J, leaving 8 bases between. The CDR3 reads CAWSVHLDEQYF. As DNA, the CDR3 is TGTGCCTGGAGTGTACACTTGGACGAGCAGTACTTC.

V gene TRBV27 combines with J gene TRBJ2-6; D remains unclear. The CDR3 sequence is 15 residues long. V was trimmed by 0 bases and J by 0 bases, leaving 3 bases between them. The germline gives CDR1 MNHEY, CDR2 SMNVEV (reference sequence). The CDR3 loop reads CASSLSSSGANVLTF. The CDR3, as DNA: TGTGCCAGCAGTTTATCTTCCTCTGGGGCCAACGTCCTGACTTTC.

The chain couples TRBV6-7 to TRBJ1-5; D not certain. TRBV6-7 is sorted into the ORF group, with uncertain function. V was cut by 7 bases and J by 7 bases, with 2 bases left in between. This CDR3 spans 9 amino acids. CDR3 in amino acids: CASTQPQHF. CDR3 DNA: TGTGCCAGCACCCAGCCCCAGCATTTT.

The rearrangement joins TRBV9 to TRBJ2-1, with TRBD2 matching 13 bases. Germline lookup yields CDR1 SGDLS and CDR2 YYNGEE. Trimming cost V 5 bases and J 2 bases; bases outside gene matches: 1. This CDR3 spans 15 amino acids. CDR3 region: CASSGTSGAYNEQFF. CDR3 DNA: TGTGCCAGCAGTGGGACTAGCGGGGCCTACAATGAGCAGTTCTTC.

This clone came up once. This chain connects TRBV9 to TRBJ2-7, with unresolved D. The CDR3 has 13 amino acids. In germline, CDR1 is SGDLS, CDR2 YYNGEE. V was pared by 0 bases and J by 7 bases, with 11 bases between. CDR3 sequence: CASSVDSTMEQYF. CDR3 bases: TGTGCCAGCAGCGTAGATAGTACGATGGAGCAGTACTTC.

This clone occurred once. The chain has TRBV6-6 and TRBJ1-3; D uncertain. Looked up from germline, CDR1 is MNHNY and CDR2 is SVGAGI (reference sequence). The CDR3 covers 14 residues. Trimming left V 2 bases short and J 0 bases short, with 5 bases between. The CDR3 DNA is TGTGCCAGCAGTTACGGGAACTCTGGAAACACCATATATTTT. It codes for CASSYGNSGNTIYF.

The chain uses TRBV19 and TRBJ2-5; a weak D match, TRBD1 (7 bases). The CDR3 is made up of 14 amino acids. From germline, CDR1 is LNHDA and CDR2 SQIVND (reference sequence). V was shortened by 8 bases and J by 0 bases, with 13 bases between the two germline ends. For the CDR3, the DNA is TGTGCCAGTCCCGACAGGGAGGACCAAGAGACCCAGTACTTC. It codes for CASPDREDQETQYF.

The chain employs TRBV28 and TRBJ2-2; the D is unclear. From germline, CDR1 is MDHEN and CDR2 SYDVKM. The CDR3 is 15 residues long. Trimming took off 5 bases at V and 0 bases at J, with 10 bases between the two ends. The CDR3 protein is CASSGTFANTGELFF. DNA of the CDR3: TGTGCCAGCAGTGGAACGTTCGCGAACACCGGGGAGCTGTTTTTT.